The 14 T cell receptor beta chains below come from one sample, sequenced in a study of T-cell reconstitution after alpha-beta-depleted transplantation in children. Unique molecular identifiers were used to barcode this TCRbeta library. Each CDR3 protein gets one entry after TCRdb re-called the PCR reads with MiXCR. The sample lists about 980,000 distinct CDR3 sequences; roughly 29% were seen once. The source was PBMCs, mostly from graft donor cells, collected 360 days after TCRalphabeta/CD19-depleted stem cell transplant. The receptors here all came from a boy less than two years old who had a stem cell transplant for SCID, so the T cells may come from the graft donor.

The chain carries TRBV4-2 and TRBJ2-1; TRBD1 is a possible D gene (5 bases). The CDR3 extends over 17 amino acids. Germline V gives CDR1 LGHNA, CDR2 YNFKEQ. Deletions cut 9 bases from V and 6 bases from J, with 27 bases between. The CDR3 DNA follows: TGTGCCAGGGGCTTGGGGCTCGGACACCTAAAATCCAATGAGCAGTTCTTC. Amino acid sequence: CARGLGLGHLKSNEQFF.

V is TRBV4-2 and J is TRBJ1-3; D unclear. Per germline, CDR1 LGHNA and CDR2 YNFKEQ. The CDR3 is 16 amino acids. The V end was cut by 3 bases, the J end by 4 bases, with 16 bases between. CDR3 residues: CASSHLLGLSGNTIYF. CDR3 DNA: TGTGCCAGCAGCCATCTACTGGGGTTGAGCGGAAACACCATATATTTT.

This clonotype was seen more than once but under ten times. The chain employs TRBV7-7 and TRBJ2-5; TRBD2 agrees at 12 bases. From germline, CDR1 is SSHAT and CDR2 FNYEAQ (reference sequence). V shed 5 bases and J 2 bases; nucleotides not matched to a gene: 12. The CDR3 is made up of 18 amino acids. The DNA for the CDR3 is TGTGCCAGCAGCCCCGGACTAGCGGGGAGTTTCGAACAAGAGACCCAGTACTTC. Residues: CASSPGLAGSFEQETQYF. The complete variable domain, with remaining parts taken from reference TRBV7-7 and TRBJ2-5, reads GAGVSQSPRYKVTKRGQDVTLRCDPISSHATLYWYQQALGQGPEFLTYFNYEAQPDKSGLPSDRFSAERPEGSISTLTIQRTEQRDSAMYRCASSPGLAGSFEQETQYFGPGTRLLVL.

The genes are TRBV6-1 and TRBJ1-1; the match to TRBD1 covers 7 bases. Trimming removed 5 bases from V and 5 bases from J; junction bases left unmatched: 11. Germline CDR1 and CDR2: MNHNS and SASEGT. The CDR3 length is 15 residues. CDR3 loop: CASSPRTGIGTEAFF. CDR3 DNA: TGTGCCAGCAGTCCGCGGACAGGTATTGGTACTGAAGCTTTCTTT.

The genes are TRBV2 and TRBJ2-2; TRBD2 matches at 13 bases. The CDR3 loop spans 15 amino acids. V was clipped by 8 bases and J by 1 base; unmatched bases: 1. The germline V gene has CDR1 SNHLY and CDR2 FYNNEI. In DNA form, the CDR3 reads TGTGCCAGCGGACTAGCGGGGGTGAACACCGGGGAGCTGTTTTTT. As protein: CASGLAGVNTGELFF.

The table lists this clonotype with a few counts. The chain uses TRBV5-8 and TRBJ2-3; D might be TRBD1 (5 bases). The V end was cut by 4 bases, the J end by 2 bases, with 11 bases between. Germline CDR1 SGHTS, CDR2 YDEGEE. The CDR3 runs 14 residues. CDR3 in DNA: TGTGCCAGCAGCAGTACACAGGACACAGATACGCAGTATTTT. Protein sequence: CASSSTQDTDTQYF.

This clonotype showed up just a few times. CDR3 DNA sequence: TGCAGTGCTAGAGAACAGGGTGGCGATTCACCCCTCCACTTT. This codes for CSAREQGGDSPLHF. The chain employs TRBV20-1 and TRBJ1-6; perhaps TRBD1 as D (6 bases). V was shortened by 0 bases and J by 8 bases, with 11 bases between the two germline ends. Germline-derived CDR1 and CDR2 are DFQATT and SNEGSKA (reference sequence). This CDR3 region has 14 residues.

This clonotype was seen a few times. The V call is TRBV12-3 or TRBV12-4, the J call TRBJ2-1; 7 nucleotides align to TRBD2. The CDR3 runs 17 residues. V trimming: 5 bases; J trimming: 5 bases; junction bases outside the gene matches: 15. The CDR3 sequence is CASSRQRTRGVNNEQFF. The CDR3 DNA sequence: TGTGCCAGCAGTCGACAGCGGACTAGAGGCGTCAACAATGAGCAGTTCTTC.

This clonotype was observed once. The chain links TRBV5-1 to TRBJ1-1; 7 bases align to TRBD1. V lost 3 bases and J lost 0; bases outside the gene matches: 5. This CDR3 has 15 residues. Germline CDR1 reads SGHRS; CDR2 reads YFSETQ. The CDR3 DNA follows: TGCGCCAGCAGCTCTCAGGGGGGGCTGAACACTGAAGCTTTCTTT. It translates to CASSSQGGLNTEAFF.

On this clonotype: This sequence may be a read error, since a much larger clone differs from it by one base. The rearrangement joins TRBV27 to TRBJ2-1; 7 bases map to TRBD1. Germline CDR1 and CDR2: MNHEY and SMNVEV (reference sequence). There are 16 residues in the CDR3. The V gene end was trimmed by 7 bases and the J gene end by 8 bases; junction bases not matched to a gene: 17. The CDR3 protein is CASMGGPYRGTYEQFF. The DNA for the CDR3 is TGTGCCAGCATGGGTGGGCCATACAGGGGAACCTATGAGCAGTTCTTC.

This clonotype was found a few times. The genes are TRBV20-1 and TRBJ2-3; no definite D call. The CDR3 is 13 amino acids. CDR1 DFQATT and CDR2 SNEGSKA come from the germline V gene (reference sequence). V lost 5 bases and J lost 0, with 9 bases in between. The CDR3 nucleotides read TGCAGTGCTGCATATGGAAGCACAGATACGCAGTATTTT. Protein sequence: CSAAYGSTDTQYF.

This clonotype occurred a few times. The V gene is TRBV20-1, the J gene TRBJ2-1; a possible D gene is TRBD2 (6 bases). V was clipped by 6 bases and J by 8 bases, with 14 bases between them. The germline V gene encodes CDR1 DFQATT and CDR2 SNEGSKA (reference sequence). This CDR3 contains 12 residues. The CDR3 loop is CSASYRDYEQFF. As DNA, the CDR3 is TGCAGTGCCAGCTACCGGGACTATGAGCAGTTCTTC.

This chain links TRBV4-1 with TRBJ2-3; no reliable D call. The CDR3 loop spans 15 amino acids. Germline values: CDR1 MGHRA, CDR2 YSYEKL. Trimming left V 4 bases short and J 0 bases short, with 11 bases between. The CDR3 nucleotides are TGCGCCAGCAGCCGAAATCAACGAAGCACAGATACGCAGTATTTT. It specifies CASSRNQRSTDTQYF.

The CDR3 DNA sequence: TGCAGCGTCTCTCAGGGTGACAACGAGCAGTACTTC. Protein product: CSVSQGDNEQYF. This chain joins TRBV29-1 and TRBJ2-7; a possible D gene is TRBD1 (5 bases). This CDR3 region has 12 residues. V lost 6 bases and J lost 5, with 14 bases in between. CDR1 is SQVTM and CDR2 is ANQGSEA in the germline V gene.